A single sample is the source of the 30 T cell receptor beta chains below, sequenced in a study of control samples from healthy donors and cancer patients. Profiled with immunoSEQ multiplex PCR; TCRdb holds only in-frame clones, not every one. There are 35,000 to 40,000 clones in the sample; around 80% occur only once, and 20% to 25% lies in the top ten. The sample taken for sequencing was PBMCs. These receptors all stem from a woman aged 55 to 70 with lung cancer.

The DNA for the CDR3 is TGTGCCAGCAGCGTAGGGGGACAGGGGCCCCACGAGCAGTACTTC. This encodes CASSVGGQGPHEQYF. The rearrangement uses TRBV9 and TRBJ2-7; 10 positions match TRBD1. The CDR3 has 15 amino acids. The germline CDR1 and CDR2 sequences are SGDLS and YYNGEE. J was trimmed by 5 bases and V by 0 bases; bases with no gene match: 5.

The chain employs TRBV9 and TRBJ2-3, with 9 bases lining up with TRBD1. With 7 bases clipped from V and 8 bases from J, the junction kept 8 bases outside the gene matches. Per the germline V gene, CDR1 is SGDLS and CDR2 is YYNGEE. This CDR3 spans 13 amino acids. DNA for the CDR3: TGTGCCAGCCGGGACAGGGTATTAGGTACGCAGTATTTT. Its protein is CASRDRVLGTQYF.

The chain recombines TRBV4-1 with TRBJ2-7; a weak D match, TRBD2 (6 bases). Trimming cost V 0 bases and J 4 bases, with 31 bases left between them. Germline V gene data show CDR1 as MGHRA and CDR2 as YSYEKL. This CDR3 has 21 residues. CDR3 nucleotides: TGCGCCAGCAGCCAAGATTCAGGGAATGGTTGGGTTAGGGACTTCGTGTACGAGCAGTACTTC. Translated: CASSQDSGNGWVRDFVYEQYF.

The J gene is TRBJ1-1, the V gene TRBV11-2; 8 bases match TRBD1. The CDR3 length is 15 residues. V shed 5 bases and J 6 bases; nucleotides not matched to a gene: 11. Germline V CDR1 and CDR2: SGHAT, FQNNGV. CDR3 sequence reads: CASSQPPGGVSEAFF. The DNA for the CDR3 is TGTGCCAGCAGCCAACCGCCAGGGGGCGTCTCTGAAGCTTTCTTT.

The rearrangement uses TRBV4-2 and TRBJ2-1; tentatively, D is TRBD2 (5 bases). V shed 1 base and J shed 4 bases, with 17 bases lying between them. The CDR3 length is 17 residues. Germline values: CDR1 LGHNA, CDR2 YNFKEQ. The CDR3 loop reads CASSQGRTQQLYNEQFF. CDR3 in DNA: TGTGCCAGCAGCCAAGGGAGGACCCAACAACTATACAATGAGCAGTTCTTC.

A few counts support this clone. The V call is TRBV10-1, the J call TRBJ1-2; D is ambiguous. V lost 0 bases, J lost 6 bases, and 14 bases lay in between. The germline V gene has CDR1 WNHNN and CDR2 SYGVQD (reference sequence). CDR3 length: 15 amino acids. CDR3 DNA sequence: TGCGCCAGCAGTGAGTCGAGAGGCCTAATCGATGGCTACACCTTC. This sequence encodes CASSESRGLIDGYTF.

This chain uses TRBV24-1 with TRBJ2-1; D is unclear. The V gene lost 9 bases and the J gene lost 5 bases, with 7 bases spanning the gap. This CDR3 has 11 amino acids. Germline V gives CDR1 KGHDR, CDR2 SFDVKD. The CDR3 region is CATAANNEQFF. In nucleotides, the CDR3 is TGTGCCACCGCAGCGAACAATGAGCAGTTCTTC.

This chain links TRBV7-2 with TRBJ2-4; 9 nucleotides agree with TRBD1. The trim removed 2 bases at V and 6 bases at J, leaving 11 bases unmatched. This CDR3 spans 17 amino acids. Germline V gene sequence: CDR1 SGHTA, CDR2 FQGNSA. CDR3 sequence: CASSLITGGRRGNIQYF. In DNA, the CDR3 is TGTGCCAGCAGCTTAATCACAGGGGGCCGACGCGGAAACATTCAGTACTTC.

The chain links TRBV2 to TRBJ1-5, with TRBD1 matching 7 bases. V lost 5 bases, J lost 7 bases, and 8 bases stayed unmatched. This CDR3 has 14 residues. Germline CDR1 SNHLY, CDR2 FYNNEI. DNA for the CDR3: TGTGCCAGCAGTATAAGGGGGCGCGGACAGCCCCAGCATTTT. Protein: CASSIRGRGQPQHF.

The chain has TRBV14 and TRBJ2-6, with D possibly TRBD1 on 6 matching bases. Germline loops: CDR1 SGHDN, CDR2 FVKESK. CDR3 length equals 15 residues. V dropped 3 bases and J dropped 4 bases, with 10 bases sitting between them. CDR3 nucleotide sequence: TGTGCCAGCAGCCAGTTGGGGACAGGGGCCAACGTCCTGACTTTC. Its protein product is CASSQLGTGANVLTF.

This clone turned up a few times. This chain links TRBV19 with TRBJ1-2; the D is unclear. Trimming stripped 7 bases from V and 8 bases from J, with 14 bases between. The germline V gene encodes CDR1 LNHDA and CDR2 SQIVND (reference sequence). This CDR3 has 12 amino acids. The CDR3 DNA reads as TGTGCCAGTACCCCTAGGAGAATGGGCTACACCTTC. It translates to CASTPRRMGYTF.

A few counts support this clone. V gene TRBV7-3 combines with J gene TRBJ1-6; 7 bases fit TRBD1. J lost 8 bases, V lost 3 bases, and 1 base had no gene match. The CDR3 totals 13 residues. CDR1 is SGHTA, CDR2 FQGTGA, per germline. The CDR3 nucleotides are TGTGCCAGCAGCTTTCAGGGGGATTCACCCCTCCACTTT. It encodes CASSFQGDSPLHF. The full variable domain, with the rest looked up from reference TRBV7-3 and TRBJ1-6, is GAGVSQTPSNKVTEKGKYVELRCDPISGHTALYWYRQSLGQGPEFLIYFQGTGAADDSGLPNDRFFAVRPEGSVSTLKIQRTERGDSAVYLCASSFQGDSPLHFGNGTRLTVT.

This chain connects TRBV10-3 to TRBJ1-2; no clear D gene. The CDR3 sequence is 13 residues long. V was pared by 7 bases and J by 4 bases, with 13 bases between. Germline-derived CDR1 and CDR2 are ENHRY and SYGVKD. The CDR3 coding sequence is TGTGCCATCAATTCCGCGGATCTCTATGGCTACACCTTC. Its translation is CAINSADLYGYTF.

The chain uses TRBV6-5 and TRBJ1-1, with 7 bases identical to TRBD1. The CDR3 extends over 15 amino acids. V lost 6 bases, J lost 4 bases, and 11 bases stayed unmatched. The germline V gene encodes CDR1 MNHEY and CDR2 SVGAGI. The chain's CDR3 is CASSRQGSFVTEAFF. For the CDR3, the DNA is TGTGCCAGCAGCCGACAGGGTAGTTTTGTCACTGAAGCTTTCTTT.

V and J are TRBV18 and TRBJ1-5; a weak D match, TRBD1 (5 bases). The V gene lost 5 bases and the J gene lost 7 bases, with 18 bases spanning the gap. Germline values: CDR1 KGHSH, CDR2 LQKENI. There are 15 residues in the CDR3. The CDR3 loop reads CASSWDGKGEQPQHF. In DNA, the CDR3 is TGTGCCAGCTCATGGGACGGTAAGGGAGAGCAGCCCCAGCATTTT.

The chain's CDR3 is CAWRAAGGGNQPQHF. CDR3 DNA: TGTGCCTGGAGGGCGGCCGGAGGGGGGAATCAGCCCCAGCATTTT. The rearrangement joins TRBV30 to TRBJ1-5, with a weak D call TRBD1 (6 bases). This CDR3 is 15 amino acids long. V lost 3 bases to trimming and J lost 4 bases, with 16 bases between them. Germline CDR1 GTSNPN, CDR2 SVGIG (reference sequence). Filled out from reference TRBV30 and TRBJ1-5, the complete variable domain reads SQTIHQWPATLVQPVGSPLSLECTVEGTSNPNLYWYRQAAGRGLQLLFYSVGIGQISSEVPQNLSASRPQDRQFILSSKKLLLSDSGFYLCAWRAAGGGNQPQHFGDGTRLSIL.

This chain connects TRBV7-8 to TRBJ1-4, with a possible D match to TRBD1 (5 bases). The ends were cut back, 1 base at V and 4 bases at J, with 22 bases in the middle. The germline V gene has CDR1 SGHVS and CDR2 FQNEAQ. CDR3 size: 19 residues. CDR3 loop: CASSLGELTTGLSNEKLFF. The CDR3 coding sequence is TGTGCCAGCAGCTTAGGAGAGTTAACAACAGGCCTGAGTAATGAAAAACTGTTTTTT.

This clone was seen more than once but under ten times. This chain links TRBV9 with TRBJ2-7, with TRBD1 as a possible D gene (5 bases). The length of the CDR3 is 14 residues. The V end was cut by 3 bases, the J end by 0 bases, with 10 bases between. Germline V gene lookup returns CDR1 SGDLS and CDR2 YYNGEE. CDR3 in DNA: TGTGCCAGCAGCGGACAGCCGAGCTCCTACGAGCAGTACTTC. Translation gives CASSGQPSSYEQYF.

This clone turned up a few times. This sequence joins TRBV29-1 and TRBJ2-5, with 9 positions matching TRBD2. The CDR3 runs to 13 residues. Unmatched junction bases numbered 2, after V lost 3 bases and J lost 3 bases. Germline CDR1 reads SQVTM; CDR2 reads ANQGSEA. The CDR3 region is CSVEAGGEETQYF. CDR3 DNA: TGCAGCGTTGAGGCGGGGGGGGAAGAGACCCAGTACTTC.

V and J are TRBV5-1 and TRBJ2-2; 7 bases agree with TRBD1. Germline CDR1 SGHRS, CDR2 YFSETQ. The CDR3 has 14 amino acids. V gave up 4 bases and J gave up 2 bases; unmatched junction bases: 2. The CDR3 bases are TGCGCCAGCAGCGACAGGGCTAACACCGGGGAGCTGTTTTTT. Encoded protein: CASSDRANTGELFF. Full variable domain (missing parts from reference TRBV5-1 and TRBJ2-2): KAGVTQTPRYLIKTRGQQVTLSCSPISGHRSVSWYQQTPGQGLQFLFEYFSETQRNKGNFPGRFSGRQFSNSRSEMNVSTLELGDSALYLCASSDRANTGELFFGEGSRLTVL.

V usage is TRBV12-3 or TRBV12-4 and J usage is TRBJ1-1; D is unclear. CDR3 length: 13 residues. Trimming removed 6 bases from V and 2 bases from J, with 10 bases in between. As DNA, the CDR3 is TGTGCCAGCAGCCTGGAACTTAACACTGAAGCTTTCTTT. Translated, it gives CASSLELNTEAFF.

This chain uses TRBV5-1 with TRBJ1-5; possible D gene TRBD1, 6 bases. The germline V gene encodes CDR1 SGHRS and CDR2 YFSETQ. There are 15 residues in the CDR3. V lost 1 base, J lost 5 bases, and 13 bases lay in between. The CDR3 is CASSLRGANDQPQHF. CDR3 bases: TGCGCCAGCAGCTTGAGGGGGGCAAATGATCAGCCCCAGCATTTT.

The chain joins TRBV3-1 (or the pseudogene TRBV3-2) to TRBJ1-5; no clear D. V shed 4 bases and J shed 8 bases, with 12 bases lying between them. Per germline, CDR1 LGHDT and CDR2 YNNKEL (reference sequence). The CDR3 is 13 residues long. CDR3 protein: CASSPGPEKPQHF. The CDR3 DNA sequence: TGTGCCAGCAGCCCGGGCCCGGAGAAGCCCCAGCATTTT.

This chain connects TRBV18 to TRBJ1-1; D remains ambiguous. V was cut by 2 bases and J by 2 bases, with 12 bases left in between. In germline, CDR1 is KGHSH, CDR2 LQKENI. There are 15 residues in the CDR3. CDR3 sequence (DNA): TGTGCCAGCTCACCAAGCTCTCCTCCCAACACTGAAGCTTTCTTT. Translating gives CASSPSSPPNTEAFF.

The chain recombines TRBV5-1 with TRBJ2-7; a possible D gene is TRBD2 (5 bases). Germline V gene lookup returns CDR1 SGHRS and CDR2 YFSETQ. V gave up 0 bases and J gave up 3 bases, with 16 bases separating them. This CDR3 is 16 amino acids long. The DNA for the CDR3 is TGCGCCAGCAGCTTGGCTTCAGGCGGGCGCGGCTACGAGCAGTACTTC. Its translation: CASSLASGGRGYEQYF.

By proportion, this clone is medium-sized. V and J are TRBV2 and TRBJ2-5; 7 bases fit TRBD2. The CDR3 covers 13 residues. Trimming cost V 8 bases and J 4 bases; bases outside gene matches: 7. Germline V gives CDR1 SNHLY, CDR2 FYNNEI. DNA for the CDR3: TGTGCCAGCGGCGGGAGCGGCTTAGAGACCCAGTACTTC. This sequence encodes CASGGSGLETQYF.

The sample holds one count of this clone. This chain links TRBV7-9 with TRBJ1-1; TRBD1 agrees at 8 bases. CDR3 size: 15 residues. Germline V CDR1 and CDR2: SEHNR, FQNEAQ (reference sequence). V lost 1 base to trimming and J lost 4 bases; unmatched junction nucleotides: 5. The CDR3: CASSLGQGAGTEAFF. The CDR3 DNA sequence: TGTGCCAGCAGCTTAGGGCAGGGGGCAGGCACTGAAGCTTTCTTT.

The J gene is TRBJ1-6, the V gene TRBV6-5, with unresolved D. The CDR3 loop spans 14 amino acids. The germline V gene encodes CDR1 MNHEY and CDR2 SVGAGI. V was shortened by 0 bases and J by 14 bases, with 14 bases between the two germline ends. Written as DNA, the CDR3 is TGTGCCAGCAGTTACTCGAGGGCGGCCCCATCCCTCCACTTT. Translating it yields CASSYSRAAPSLHF.

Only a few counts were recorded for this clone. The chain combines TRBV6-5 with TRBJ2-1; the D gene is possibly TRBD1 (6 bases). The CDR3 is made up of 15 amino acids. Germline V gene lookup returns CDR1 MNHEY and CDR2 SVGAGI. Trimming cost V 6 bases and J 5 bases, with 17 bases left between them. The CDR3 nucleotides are TGTGCCAGCAGAGGACAGATTTGGGCGAACAATGAGCAGTTCTTC. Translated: CASRGQIWANNEQFF.

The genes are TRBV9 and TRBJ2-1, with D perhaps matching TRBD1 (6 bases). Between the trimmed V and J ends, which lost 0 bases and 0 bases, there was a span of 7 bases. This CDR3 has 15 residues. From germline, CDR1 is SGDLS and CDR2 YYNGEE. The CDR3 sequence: CASSVVGGSYNEQFF. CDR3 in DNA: TGTGCCAGCAGCGTAGTAGGGGGCTCCTACAATGAGCAGTTCTTC.